The 2 T cell receptor beta chains presented below share a single source sample, sequenced in a study of T cell repertoires in cytomegalovirus infection. TCRdb redid the calling of the reads with MiXCR, one entry per CDR3 protein. The sample consists of 750,000 to 950,000 distinct CDR3 sequences, roughly 29% of them appearing once. Antigen specificity for these receptors is unknown. The sample consisted of cultured CD8+ T cells from PBMCs, taken from culture after CMV antigen stimulation. Every receptor here comes from a human donor in good health (CMV status not recorded). Some clones in this sample may be carry-over from other donors' samples.

The gene calls are TRBV27 and TRBJ1-1; D ambiguous. The CDR3 contains 14 residues. The germline V gene has CDR1 MNHEY and CDR2 SMNVEV (reference sequence). Trimming cost V 2 bases and J 3 bases, with 10 bases left between them. CDR3 residues: CASSLMGRHTEAFF. The CDR3 DNA reads as TGTGCCAGCAGTTTAATGGGGAGGCACACTGAAGCTTTCTTT.

This chain joins TRBV27 and TRBJ2-1; D is possibly TRBD2 (6 bases). The CDR3 is made up of 14 amino acids. The germline V gene encodes CDR1 MNHEY and CDR2 SMNVEV (reference sequence). V lost 4 bases to trimming and J lost 8 bases, with 15 bases between them. The CDR3 DNA reads TGTGCCAGCAGTTACGGGGGATTAATCGATGAGCAGTTCTTC. This translates into CASSYGGLIDEQFF.